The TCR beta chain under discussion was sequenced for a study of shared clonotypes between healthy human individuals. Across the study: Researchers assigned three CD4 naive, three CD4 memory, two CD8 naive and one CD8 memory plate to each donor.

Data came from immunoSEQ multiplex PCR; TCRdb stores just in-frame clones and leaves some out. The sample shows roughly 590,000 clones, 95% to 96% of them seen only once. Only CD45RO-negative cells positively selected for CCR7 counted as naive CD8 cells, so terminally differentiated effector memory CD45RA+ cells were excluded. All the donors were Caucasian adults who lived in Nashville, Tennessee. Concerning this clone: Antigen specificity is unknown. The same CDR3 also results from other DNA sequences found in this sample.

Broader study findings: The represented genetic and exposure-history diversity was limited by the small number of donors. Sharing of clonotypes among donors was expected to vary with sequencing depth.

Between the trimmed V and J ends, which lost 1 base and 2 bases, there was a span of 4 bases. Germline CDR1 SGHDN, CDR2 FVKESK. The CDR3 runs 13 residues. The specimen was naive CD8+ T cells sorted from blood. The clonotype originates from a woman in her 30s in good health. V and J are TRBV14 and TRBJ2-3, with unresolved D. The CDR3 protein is CASSQVSTDTQYF. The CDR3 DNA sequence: TGTGCCAGCAGCCAAGTGTCCACAGATACGCAGTATTTT.